The sample holds a few counts of the clone carrying this TCR beta chain. The antigen remains unidentified. The sample belongs to a study of T-cell reconstitution after alpha-beta-depleted transplantation in children. Molecular barcoding with unique molecular identifiers was used for the TCRbeta library. From the PCR reads, TCRdb called clonotypes with MiXCR, one entry per CDR3 protein. The repertoire holds 530,000 or so distinct CDR3 sequences, 20% to 30% seen once, with around 36% in the top ten. Germline V CDR1 and CDR2: SGHNT, YYREEE (reference sequence). Trimming shortened V by 0 bases and J by 0 bases, and 37 bases separated the two germline ends. The CDR3 runs to 24 residues. Overall study findings and caveats: Alpha-beta T cells present about two months after transplant were reported to originate from several hundred expanded graft clones. Surviving recipient T cells and thymic progenitors underlay high day-60 TCRbeta diversity in some patients. By one year post-transplant, T-cell counts and diversity largely arose from T cells that were newly produced.

The chain uses TRBV5-4 and TRBJ2-7; D may be TRBD1 (11 bases). This TCR came from a boy younger than two with Wiskott-Aldrich syndrome, due to receive a stem cell transplant. The sample here was PBMCs, taken before TCRalphabeta/CD19-depleted stem cell transplant. CDR3 bases: TGTGCCAGCAGCTTGGCCGGGACAGGGGGTTCGGTTGCGGCCGGGACTAGCGTCTCCTACGAGCAGTACTTC. This codes for CASSLAGTGGSVAAGTSVSYEQYF. Filled out from reference TRBV5-4 and TRBJ2-7, the complete variable domain reads ETGVTQSPTHLIKTRGQQVTLRCSSQSGHNTVSWYQQALGQGPQFIFQYYREEENGRGNFPPRFSGLQFPNYSSELNVNALELDDSALYLCASSLAGTGGSVAAGTSVSYEQYFGPGTRLTVT.